In this sample, the clone carrying this T cell receptor beta chain turned up many times. Antigen unknown. This sample stems from a study of T cells in Graves' hyperthyroidism and ophthalmopathy. Study-level results: Most clonotypes expanded in thyroid above 0.001 were likewise present in blood. Stable hyperthyroidism and ophthalmopathy were separated using 13 V-J signatures.

TCR beta CDR3 sequences were amplified from RNA transcripts. Carried out on the TCR CDR3, a first-round RT-PCR used the HTBI primer set. TCRdb passed the multiplex PCR reads through MiXCR, listing each CDR3 protein once. The sample includes over 500,000 distinct CDR3 sequences, over 45% of them seen just once. This CDR3 spans 16 amino acids. Looked up from germline, CDR1 is MNHEY and CDR2 is SVGAGI. V lost 5 bases to trimming and J lost 5 bases; unmatched junction nucleotides: 13. Sequences were obtained from peripheral blood or thyroid tissue (not recorded which). This receptor was obtained from an adult woman with Graves' disease, either hyperthyroidism or ophthalmopathy (not recorded which). The V gene is TRBV6-5, the J gene TRBJ2-5; 8 nucleotides match TRBD1. CDR3 amino acids: CASSHNPGQERETQYF. The CDR3 DNA follows: TGTGCCAGCAGTCACAACCCGGGACAGGAAAGGGAGACCCAGTACTTC.